Included here is one T cell receptor beta chain sequence, with context. Its antigen remains unknown. These data belong to a study of monozygotic twins with inflammatory bowel disease. Approximately 3.5 ug of total RNA went into each TCR library. From its re-call of the 5' RACE reads, TCRdb lists each CDR3 protein once, without DNA. The listing records about 440,000 distinct CDR3 sequences. This CDR3 has 12 amino acids. The study's findings and limits: Sharing of clonotypes with others was lower in IBD patients than in healthy twins, and this was especially so with disease activity.

The clonotype comes from a human donor with ulcerative colitis or Crohn's disease, or a healthy co-twin of an affected twin (not recorded which). V is TRBV12-3 or TRBV12-4 and J is TRBJ2-1; with no DNA, the TCRdb D assignment of TRBD1 cannot be verified. The sequenced sample was blood. The CDR3 sequence: CASSSGTRAKFF.